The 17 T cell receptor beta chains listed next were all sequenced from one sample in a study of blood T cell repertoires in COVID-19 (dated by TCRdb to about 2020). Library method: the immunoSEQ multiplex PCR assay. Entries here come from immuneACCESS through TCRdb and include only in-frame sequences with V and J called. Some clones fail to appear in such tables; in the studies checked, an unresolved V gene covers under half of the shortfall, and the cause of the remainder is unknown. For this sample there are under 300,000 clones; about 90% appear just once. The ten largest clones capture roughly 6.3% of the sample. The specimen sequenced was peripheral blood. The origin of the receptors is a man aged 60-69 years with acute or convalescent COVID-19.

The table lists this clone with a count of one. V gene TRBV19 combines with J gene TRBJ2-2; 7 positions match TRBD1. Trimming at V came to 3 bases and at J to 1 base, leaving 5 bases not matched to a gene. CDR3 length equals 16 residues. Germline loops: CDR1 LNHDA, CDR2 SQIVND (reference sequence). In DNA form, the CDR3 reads TGTGCCAGTAGTATCCCTAACAGGGGGAACACCGGGGAGCTGTTTTTT. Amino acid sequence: CASSIPNRGNTGELFF.

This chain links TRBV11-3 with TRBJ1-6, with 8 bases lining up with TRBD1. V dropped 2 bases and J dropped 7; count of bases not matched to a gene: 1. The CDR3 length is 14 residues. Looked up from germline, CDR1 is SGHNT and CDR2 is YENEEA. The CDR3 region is CASSLSGGNSPLHF. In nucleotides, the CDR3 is TGTGCCAGCAGCTTATCAGGGGGCAATTCACCCCTCCACTTT.

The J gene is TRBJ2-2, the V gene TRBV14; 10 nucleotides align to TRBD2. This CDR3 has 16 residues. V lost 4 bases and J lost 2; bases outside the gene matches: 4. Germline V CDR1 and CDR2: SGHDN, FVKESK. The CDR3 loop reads CASSLSSGSNTGELFF. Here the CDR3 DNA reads TGTGCCAGCAGCCTCTCTAGCGGGAGTAACACCGGGGAGCTGTTTTTT.

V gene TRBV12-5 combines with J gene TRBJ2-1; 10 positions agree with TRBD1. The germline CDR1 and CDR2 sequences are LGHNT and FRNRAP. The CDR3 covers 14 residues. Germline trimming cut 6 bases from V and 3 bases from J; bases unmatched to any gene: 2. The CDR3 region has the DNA TGTGCTAGTGGGCGGACAGGGGGCTACAATGAGCAGTTCTTC. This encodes CASGRTGGYNEQFF.

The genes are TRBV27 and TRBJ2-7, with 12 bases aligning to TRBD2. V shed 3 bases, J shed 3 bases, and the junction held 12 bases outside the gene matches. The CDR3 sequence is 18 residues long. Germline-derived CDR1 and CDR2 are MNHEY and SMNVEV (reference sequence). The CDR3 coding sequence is TGTGCCAGCAGTTTGGCCTCTAGCGGGAGGGCCAATATCTACGAGCAGTACTTC. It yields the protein CASSLASSGRANIYEQYF.

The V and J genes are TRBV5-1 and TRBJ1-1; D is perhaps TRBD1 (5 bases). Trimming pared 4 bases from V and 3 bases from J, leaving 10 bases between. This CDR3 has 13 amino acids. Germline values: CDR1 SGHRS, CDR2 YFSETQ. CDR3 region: CASSPSGHTEAFF. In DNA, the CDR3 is TGCGCCAGCAGCCCATCAGGGCACACTGAAGCTTTCTTT.

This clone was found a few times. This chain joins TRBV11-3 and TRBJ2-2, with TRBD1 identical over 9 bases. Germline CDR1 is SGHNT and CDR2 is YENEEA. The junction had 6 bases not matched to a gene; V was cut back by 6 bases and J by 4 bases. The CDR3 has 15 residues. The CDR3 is CASSLNRGRTGELFF. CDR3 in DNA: TGTGCCAGCAGTCTTAACAGGGGGCGCACCGGGGAGCTGTTTTTT. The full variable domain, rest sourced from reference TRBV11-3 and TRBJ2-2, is EAGVVQSPRYKIIEKKQPVAFWCNPISGHNTLYWYLQNLGQGPELLIRYENEEAVDDSQLPKDRFSAERLKGVDSTLKIQPAELGDSAVYLCASSLNRGRTGELFFGEGSRLTVL.

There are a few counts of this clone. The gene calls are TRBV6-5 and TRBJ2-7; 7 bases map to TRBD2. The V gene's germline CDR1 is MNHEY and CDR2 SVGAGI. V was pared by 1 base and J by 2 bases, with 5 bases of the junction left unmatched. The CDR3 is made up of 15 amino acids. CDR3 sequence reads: CASSYWREMTYEQYF. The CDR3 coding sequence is TGTGCCAGCAGTTACTGGCGGGAGATGACCTACGAGCAGTACTTC.

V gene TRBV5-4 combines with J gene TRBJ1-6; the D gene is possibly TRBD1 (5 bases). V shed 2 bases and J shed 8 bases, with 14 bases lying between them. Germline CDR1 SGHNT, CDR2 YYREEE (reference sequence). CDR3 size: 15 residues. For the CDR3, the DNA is TGTGCCAGCAGCTTACAAGGCAGGGTAGATTCACCCCTCCACTTT. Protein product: CASSLQGRVDSPLHF. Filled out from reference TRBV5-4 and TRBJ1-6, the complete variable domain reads ETGVTQSPTHLIKTRGQQVTLRCSSQSGHNTVSWYQQALGQGPQFIFQYYREEENGRGNFPPRFSGLQFPNYSSELNVNALELDDSALYLCASSLQGRVDSPLHFGNGTRLTVT.

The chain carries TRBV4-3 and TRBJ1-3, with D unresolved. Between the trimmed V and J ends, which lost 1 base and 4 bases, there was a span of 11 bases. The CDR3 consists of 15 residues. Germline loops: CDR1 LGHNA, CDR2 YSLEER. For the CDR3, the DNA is TGCGCCAGCAGCCAAGTGAGCGGCCCAGGAAACACCATATATTTT. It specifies CASSQVSGPGNTIYF.

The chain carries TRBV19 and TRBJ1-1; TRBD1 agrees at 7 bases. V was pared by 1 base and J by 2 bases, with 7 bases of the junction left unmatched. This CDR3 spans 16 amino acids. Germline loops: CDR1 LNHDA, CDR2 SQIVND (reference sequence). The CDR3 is CASSIAWGTANTEAFF. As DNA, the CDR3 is TGTGCCAGTAGTATAGCCTGGGGGACAGCTAACACTGAAGCTTTCTTT.

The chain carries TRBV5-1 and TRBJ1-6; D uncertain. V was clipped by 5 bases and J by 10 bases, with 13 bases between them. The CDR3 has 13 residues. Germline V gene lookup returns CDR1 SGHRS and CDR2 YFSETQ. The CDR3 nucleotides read TGCGCCAGCAGGGTCGACCGAGGATCACCCCTCCACTTT. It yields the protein CASRVDRGSPLHF.

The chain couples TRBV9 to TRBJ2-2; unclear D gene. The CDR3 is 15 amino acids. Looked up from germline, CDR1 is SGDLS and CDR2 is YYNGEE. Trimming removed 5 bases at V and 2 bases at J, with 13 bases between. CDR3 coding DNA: TGTGCCAGCAGTCAGACACTCGTTAACACCGGGGAGCTGTTTTTT. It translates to CASSQTLVNTGELFF. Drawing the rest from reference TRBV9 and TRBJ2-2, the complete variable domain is DSGVTQTPKHLITATGQRVTLRCSPRSGDLSVYWYQQSLDQGLQFLIQYYNGEERAKGNILERFSAQQFPDLHSELNLSSLELGDSALYFCASSQTLVNTGELFFGEGSRLTVL.

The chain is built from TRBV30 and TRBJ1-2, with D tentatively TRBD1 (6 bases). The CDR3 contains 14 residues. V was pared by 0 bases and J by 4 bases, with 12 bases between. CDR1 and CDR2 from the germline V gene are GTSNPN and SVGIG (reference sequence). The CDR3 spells CAWSVGRGSYGYTF. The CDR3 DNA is TGTGCCTGGAGTGTGGGCAGGGGATCCTATGGCTACACCTTC.

CDR3 loop: CSARIRHAQYF. CDR3 in DNA: TGCAGTGCTAGAATCCGACATGCCCAGTACTTC. This chain connects TRBV20-1 to TRBJ2-5; no definite D call. The germline CDR1 and CDR2 sequences are DFQATT and SNEGSKA (reference sequence). The V end was cut by 2 bases, the J end by 9 bases, with 10 bases between. The CDR3 has 11 amino acids.

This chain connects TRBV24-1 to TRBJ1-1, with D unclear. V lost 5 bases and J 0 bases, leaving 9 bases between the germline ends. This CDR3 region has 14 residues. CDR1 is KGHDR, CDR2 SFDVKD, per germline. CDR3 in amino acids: CATSGGVMNTEAFF. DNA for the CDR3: TGTGCCACCAGTGGCGGCGTGATGAACACTGAAGCTTTCTTT.

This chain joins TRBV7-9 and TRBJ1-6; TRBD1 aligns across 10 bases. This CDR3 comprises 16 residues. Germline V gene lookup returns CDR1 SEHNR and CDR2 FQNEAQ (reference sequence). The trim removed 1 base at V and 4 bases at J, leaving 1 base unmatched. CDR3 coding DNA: TGTGCCAGCAGCTTAGGGGACAGGGGATATAATTCACCCCTCCACTTT. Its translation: CASSLGDRGYNSPLHF.